This TCR beta chain was observed in a study of identifying expanded T cells in peripheral blood. Of note for this clone: What it recognizes is unknown.

The table came from immunoSEQ multiplex PCR; TCRdb's copy has only in-frame clones and leaves some out. Here the sample spans roughly 56,000 clones, about 85% being singletons. CDR1 is KGHSH, CDR2 LQKENI, per germline. CDR3 length: 17 residues. V was trimmed by 3 bases and J by 0 bases, leaving 15 bases between them. Study-level points and caveats: Technical replicates showed about 1.1 changed clones; about 2 weeks about 16.4; four weeks 19.

Collection occurred without any documented infections or immune events in donors. This receptor was identified in a person aged 18-70 years in good health. Sample: blood. The chain combines TRBV18 with TRBJ1-3, with D unresolved. CDR3 DNA: TGTGCCAGCTCACCGGTAGTCCCGTCAACCTCTGGAAACACCATATATTTT. Translated, it gives CASSPVVPSTSGNTIYF.